This paragraph covers one T cell receptor beta chain sequence. Antigen specificity is unknown. In germline, CDR1 is DFQATT, CDR2 SNEGSKA (reference sequence). CDR3 length: 12 residues. Each UMI, carrying a 6-nucleotide sample barcode, came from template switching. TCRdb reworked the 5' RACE reads into one entry per CDR3 protein, no DNA. This sample lists 350,000 to 400,000 distinct CDR3 sequences; its ten largest clones have approximately 2.8%. The data were obtained in a study of monozygotic twins with inflammatory bowel disease. Whole-study results and caveats: Evidence did not back any single strong signal or clonotype linked to IBD. IBD-affected twins scored below their healthy co-twins in TCRbeta diversity (inverse Simpson).

Sequenced input: blood. The TCR was taken from a human donor with ulcerative colitis or Crohn's disease, or a healthy co-twin of an affected twin (not recorded which). V is TRBV20-1 and J is TRBJ1-1. CDR3 region: CSARGLSTEAFF.